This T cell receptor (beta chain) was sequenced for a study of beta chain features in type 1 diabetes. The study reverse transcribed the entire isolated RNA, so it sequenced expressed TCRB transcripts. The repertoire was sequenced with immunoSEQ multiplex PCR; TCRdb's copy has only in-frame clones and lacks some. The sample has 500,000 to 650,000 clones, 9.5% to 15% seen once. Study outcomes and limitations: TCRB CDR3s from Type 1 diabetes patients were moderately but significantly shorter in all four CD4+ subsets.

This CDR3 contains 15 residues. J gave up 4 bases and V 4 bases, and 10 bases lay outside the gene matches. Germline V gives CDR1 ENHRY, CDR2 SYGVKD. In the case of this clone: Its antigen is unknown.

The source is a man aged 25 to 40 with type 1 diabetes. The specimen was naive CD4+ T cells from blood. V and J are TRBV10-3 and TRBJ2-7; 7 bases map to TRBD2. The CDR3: CAISVLAGRVYEQYF. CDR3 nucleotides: TGTGCCATCAGTGTACTGGCAGGGAGGGTGTACGAGCAGTACTTC.